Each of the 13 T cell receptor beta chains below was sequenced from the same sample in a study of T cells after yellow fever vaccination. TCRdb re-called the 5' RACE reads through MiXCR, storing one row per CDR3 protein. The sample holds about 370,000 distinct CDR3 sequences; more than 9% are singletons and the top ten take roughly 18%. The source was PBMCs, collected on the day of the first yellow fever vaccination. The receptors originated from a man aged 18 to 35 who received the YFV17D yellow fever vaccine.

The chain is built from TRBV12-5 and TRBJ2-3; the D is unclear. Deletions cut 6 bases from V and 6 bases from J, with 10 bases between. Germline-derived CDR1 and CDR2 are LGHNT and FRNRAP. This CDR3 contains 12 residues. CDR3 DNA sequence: TGTGCTAGTGGCATAAGATTTGATACGCAGTATTTT. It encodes CASGIRFDTQYF.

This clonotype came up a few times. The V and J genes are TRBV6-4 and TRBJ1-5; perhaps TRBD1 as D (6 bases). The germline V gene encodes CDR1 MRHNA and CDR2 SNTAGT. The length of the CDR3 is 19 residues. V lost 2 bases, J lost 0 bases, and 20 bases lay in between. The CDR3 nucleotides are TGTGCCAGCAGTGACCCGCAGGGGTCCCTACACTTTAGCAATCAGCCCCAGCATTTT. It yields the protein CASSDPQGSLHFSNQPQHF.

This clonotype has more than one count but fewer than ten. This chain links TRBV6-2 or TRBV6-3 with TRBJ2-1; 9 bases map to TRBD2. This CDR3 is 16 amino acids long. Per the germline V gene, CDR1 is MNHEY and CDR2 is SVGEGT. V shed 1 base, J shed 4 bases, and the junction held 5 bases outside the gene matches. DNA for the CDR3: TGTGCCAGCAGTTACTTTAGCGGGGGCCGTTACAATGAGCAGTTCTTC. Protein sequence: CASSYFSGGRYNEQFF.

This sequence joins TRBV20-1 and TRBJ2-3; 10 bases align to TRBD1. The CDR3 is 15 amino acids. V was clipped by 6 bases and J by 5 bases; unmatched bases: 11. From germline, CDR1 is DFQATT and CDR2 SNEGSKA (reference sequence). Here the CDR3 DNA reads TGCAGTGCCTTCCCTAGGGACAGGGGATTAGATACGCAGTATTTT. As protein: CSAFPRDRGLDTQYF.

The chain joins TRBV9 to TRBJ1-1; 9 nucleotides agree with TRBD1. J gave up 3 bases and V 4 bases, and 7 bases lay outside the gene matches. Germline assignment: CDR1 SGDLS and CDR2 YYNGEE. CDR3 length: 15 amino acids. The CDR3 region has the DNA TGTGCCAGCAGCAACCCGGGACAGGGTTACACTGAAGCTTTCTTT. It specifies CASSNPGQGYTEAFF.

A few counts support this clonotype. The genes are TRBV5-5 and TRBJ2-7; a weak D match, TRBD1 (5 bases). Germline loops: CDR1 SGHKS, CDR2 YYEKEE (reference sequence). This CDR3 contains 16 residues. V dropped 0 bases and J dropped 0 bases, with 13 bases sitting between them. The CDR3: CASSLVRASVSYEQYV. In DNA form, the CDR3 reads TGTGCCAGCAGCTTGGTCAGGGCTTCGGTCTCCTACGAGCAGTACGTC.

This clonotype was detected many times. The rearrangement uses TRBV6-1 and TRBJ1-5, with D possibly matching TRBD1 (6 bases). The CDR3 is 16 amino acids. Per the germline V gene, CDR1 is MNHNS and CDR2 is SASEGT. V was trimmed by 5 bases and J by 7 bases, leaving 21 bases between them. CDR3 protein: CASSPGMGAKRQPQHF. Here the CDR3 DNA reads TGTGCCAGCAGTCCGGGGATGGGGGCCAAGAGGCAGCCCCAGCATTTT.

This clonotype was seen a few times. This CDR3 reads CASSRDTSTGELFF. CDR3 DNA: TGTGCCAGCAGCCGGGACACCTCCACCGGGGAGCTGTTTTTT. The J gene is TRBJ2-2, the V gene TRBV12-3 or TRBV12-4; possibly TRBD1 for D (6 bases). Trimming removed 6 bases from V and 4 bases from J, with 12 bases in between. The CDR3 length is 14 residues.

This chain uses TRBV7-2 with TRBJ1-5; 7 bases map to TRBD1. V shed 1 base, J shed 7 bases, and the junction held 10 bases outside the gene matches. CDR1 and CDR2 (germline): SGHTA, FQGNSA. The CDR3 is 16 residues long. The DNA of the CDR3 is TGTGCCAGCAGCTTAGTCTACGCAGGGGGAGGGCAGCCCCAGCATTTT. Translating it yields CASSLVYAGGGQPQHF. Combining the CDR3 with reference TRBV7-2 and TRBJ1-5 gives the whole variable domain GAGVSQSPSNKVTEKGKDVELRCDPISGHTALYWYRQSLGQGLEFLIYFQGNSAPDKSGLPSDRFSAERTGGSVSTLTIQRTQQEDSAVYLCASSLVYAGGGQPQHFGDGTRLSIL.

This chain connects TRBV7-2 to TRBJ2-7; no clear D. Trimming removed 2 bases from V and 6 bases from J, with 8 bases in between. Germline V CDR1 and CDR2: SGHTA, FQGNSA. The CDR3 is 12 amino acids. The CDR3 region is CASSLYLGEQYF. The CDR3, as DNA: TGTGCCAGCAGCTTATACCTCGGCGAGCAGTACTTC.

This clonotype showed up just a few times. CDR3 in amino acids: CASSLGVVADVYNEQFF. The CDR3 DNA reads TGTGCCAGCAGCTTGGGAGTGGTGGCAGACGTATACAATGAGCAGTTCTTC. The rearrangement joins TRBV5-6 to TRBJ2-1; D not resolved. V lost 0 bases and J lost 4, with 17 bases in between. Germline V gene data show CDR1 as SGHDT and CDR2 as YYEEEE. The CDR3 loop spans 17 amino acids.

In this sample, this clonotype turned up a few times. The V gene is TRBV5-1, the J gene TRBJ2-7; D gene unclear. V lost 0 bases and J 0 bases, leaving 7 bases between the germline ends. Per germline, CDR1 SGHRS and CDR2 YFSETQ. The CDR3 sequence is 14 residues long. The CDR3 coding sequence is TGCGCCAGCAGCTTGGATGATTACTCCTACGAGCAGTACGTC. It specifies CASSLDDYSYEQYV.

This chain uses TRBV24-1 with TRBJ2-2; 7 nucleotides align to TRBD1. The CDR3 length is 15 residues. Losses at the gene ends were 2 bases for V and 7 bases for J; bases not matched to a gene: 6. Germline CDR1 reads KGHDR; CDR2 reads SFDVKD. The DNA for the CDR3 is TGTGCCACCAGTGATTCTGACAGGGTCGGCGGGGAGCTGTTTTTT. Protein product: CATSDSDRVGGELFF.